These 11 T cell receptor beta chains share one sample of origin, sequenced in a study of blood T cell repertoires in COVID-19. The data were produced by immunoSEQ multiplex PCR, yet TCRdb's version contains in-frame clones alone and is incomplete. The repertoire includes hundreds of thousands of clones, roughly 90% of them detected once, and about an eighth sits in the top ten. Sample: peripheral blood. The receptor set was obtained from a woman aged 65 to 85 with COVID-19, enrolled during active disease.

V gene TRBV28 combines with J gene TRBJ1-2; the match to TRBD1 covers 7 bases. From germline, CDR1 is MDHEN and CDR2 SYDVKM. V was clipped by 5 bases and J by 1 base; unmatched bases: 10. This CDR3 region has 16 residues. CDR3 region: CASSRGQRRFNYGYTF. The CDR3, as DNA: TGTGCCAGCAGTCGGGGACAGCGCCGGTTTAACTATGGCTACACCTTC.

The chain carries TRBV7-8 and TRBJ1-5, with 9 nucleotides matching TRBD1. The germline gives CDR1 SGHVS, CDR2 FQNEAQ. The CDR3 runs 16 residues. With 1 base clipped from V and 6 bases from J, the junction kept 7 bases outside the gene matches. CDR3 sequence (DNA): TGTGCCAGCAGCTTAGAAGGGACAGGGATGGGTCAGCCCCAGCATTTT. Protein sequence: CASSLEGTGMGQPQHF.

The J gene is TRBJ1-5, the V gene TRBV19; weak D call: TRBD1 (6 bases). Trimming shortened V by 4 bases and J by 5 bases, and 18 bases separated the two germline ends. The CDR3 is 16 amino acids. Germline V gives CDR1 LNHDA, CDR2 SQIVND (reference sequence). CDR3 nucleotides: TGTGCCAGTAGTACCTTCCAGGGGATTCGGGATCAGCCCCAGCATTTT. Encoded protein: CASSTFQGIRDQPQHF.

This CDR3 reads CASSPDRANTEAFF. In nucleotides, the CDR3 is TGTGCCAGCTCACCGGACAGGGCGAACACTGAAGCTTTCTTT. V and J are TRBV18 and TRBJ1-1; TRBD1 agrees at 8 bases. The junction had 1 base not matched to a gene; V was cut back by 3 bases and J by 1 base. CDR3 length: 14 residues. CDR1 is KGHSH and CDR2 is LQKENI in the germline V gene.

As regards this clone: The sample holds other DNA sequences that translate to the same CDR3. V is TRBV7-9 and J is TRBJ2-7, with 7 bases lining up with TRBD1. The CDR3 is 14 residues long. Germline CDR1 and CDR2: SEHNR and FQNEAQ (reference sequence). The ends lost 0 bases at V and 4 bases at J; junction bases unmatched: 3. The CDR3, as DNA: TGTGCCAGCAGCTTAGCGGGACAGCCGTACGAGCAGTACTTC. Translated, it gives CASSLAGQPYEQYF. Combining the CDR3 with reference TRBV7-9 and TRBJ2-7 gives the whole variable domain DTGVSQNPRHKITKRGQNVTFRCDPISEHNRLYWYRQTLGQGPEFLTYFQNEAQLEKSRLLSDRFSAERPKGSFSTLEIQRTEQGDSAMYLCASSLAGQPYEQYFGPGTRLTVT.

This chain uses TRBV7-9 with TRBJ2-3; 12 bases align to TRBD1. CDR1 is SEHNR and CDR2 is FQNEAQ in the germline V gene (reference sequence). V lost 6 bases to trimming and J lost 2 bases; unmatched junction nucleotides: 6. CDR3 size: 16 residues. The CDR3 sequence: CASSPPGQGATDTQYF. CDR3 DNA: TGTGCCAGCAGTCCACCGGGACAGGGGGCCACAGATACGCAGTATTTT.

The chain couples TRBV7-9 to TRBJ1-4, with a weak D call TRBD1 (5 bases). The V gene lost 4 bases and the J gene lost 0 bases, with 9 bases spanning the gap. The CDR3 is made up of 15 amino acids. From germline, CDR1 is SEHNR and CDR2 FQNEAQ (reference sequence). For the CDR3, the DNA is TGTGCCAGCAGCTCAACAGGCGCAACTAATGAAAAACTGTTTTTT. It translates to CASSSTGATNEKLFF.

V and J are TRBV12-3 or TRBV12-4 and TRBJ1-2; D not certain. The CDR3 consists of 12 residues. With 2 bases removed from V and 7 bases from J, the gap between germline ends came to 8 bases. CDR3 loop: CASSLFGSGYTF. The CDR3 nucleotides read TGTGCCAGCAGTTTATTCGGTAGTGGCTACACCTTC.

This chain uses TRBV5-1 with TRBJ1-1; maybe TRBD1 (6 bases). The length of the CDR3 is 14 residues. V shed 0 bases and J shed 5 bases, with 11 bases lying between them. Germline V CDR1 and CDR2: SGHRS, YFSETQ. DNA of the CDR3: TGCGCCAGCAGCTTGGAAGGGGGTGGAACTGAAGCTTTCTTT. The encoded protein is CASSLEGGGTEAFF.

The gene calls are TRBV3-1 (or the pseudogene TRBV3-2) and TRBJ1-5, with 7 bases lining up with TRBD1. The CDR3 length is 17 residues. The junction had 9 bases not matched to a gene; V was cut back by 3 bases and J by 1 base. CDR1 is LGHDT and CDR2 is YNNKEL in the germline V gene (reference sequence). CDR3 coding DNA: TGTGCCAGCAGCCAGGGGTCAGGGGGTGTGAGCAATCAGCCCCAGCATTTT. This translates into CASSQGSGGVSNQPQHF.

The chain has TRBV6-2 or TRBV6-3 and TRBJ2-7; possibly TRBD1 for D (5 bases). There are 12 residues in the CDR3. CDR1 and CDR2 from the germline V gene are MNHEY and SVGEGT. Between the trimmed V and J ends, which lost 6 bases and 1 base, there was a span of 7 bases. The chain's CDR3 is CASSRQSYEQYF. The CDR3, as DNA: TGTGCCAGCAGCAGACAGTCCTACGAGCAGTACTTC.